This is a list of T cell receptor beta chains from one sample in a study of blood T cell repertoires in COVID-19. The data were produced by immunoSEQ multiplex PCR, yet TCRdb's version contains in-frame clones alone and is incomplete. This sample yields some 200,000 clones, of which 86% are seen a single time; 3.5% to 4.5% belongs to the top ten. Sequencing was carried out using PBMCs or T cells enriched from blood (not recorded which). These receptors were collected from a woman aged 35 to 49 with acute COVID-19. CDR3s include the opening cysteine and the closing phenylalanine or tryptophan. The order of the fields is V gene, J gene, CDR3 protein.

>TRBV9|TRBJ1-1
CASSAQSPGGTEAFF
>TRBV2|TRBJ2-2
CASSVTGGTGELFF
>TRBV15|TRBJ1-2
CATSRQGFDGYTF
>TRBV3-1/TRBV3-2|TRBJ1-5
CASSQEWGGNQPQHF
>TRBV5-1|TRBJ1-1
CASSQPGGQGSRNTEAFF
>TRBV9|TRBJ1-2
CASSVMAEESGYTF
>TRBV27|TRBJ1-2
CASRARDSSNYGYTF
>TRBV15|TRBJ1-4
CATSRAGTNEKLFF
>TRBV3-1/TRBV3-2|TRBJ1-1
CASSQAGFYTEAFF
>TRBV9|TRBJ2-3
CASSVGGVDTDTQYF
>TRBV7-2|TRBJ2-7
CASSLESGGPSYEQYF
>TRBV6-7|TRBJ1-2
CASSYPNRQGVDGYTF
>TRBV27|TRBJ1-5
CASSLSRAPGQPQHF
>TRBV5-4|TRBJ1-2
CASSLTREGTYGYTF
>TRBV4-1|TRBJ1-1
CASSRPDRGNTEAFF
>TRBV9|TRBJ1-2
CASSPGQRTNYGYTF
>TRBV29-1|TRBJ1-1
CSVEDREAFF
>TRBV24-1|TRBJ2-1
CATSDPLAGATYNEQFF
>TRBV29-1|TRBJ2-1
CSVWTGMFNEQFF
>TRBV12-3/TRBV12-4|TRBJ1-2
CASTVRGSGYTF
>TRBV12-3/TRBV12-4|TRBJ1-3
CASSPYSGNTIYF
>TRBV9|TRBJ1-1
CASSAGVPGFVNTEAFF
>TRBV7-9|TRBJ2-5
CASSLDRETQYF
>TRBV4-3|TRBJ2-7
CASSQGLAGGLIPYEQYF
>TRBV5-1|TRBJ2-1
CASSTTSGGRNEQFF
>TRBV6-5|TRBJ1-1
CASSYGVQGPNTEAFF
>TRBV5-4|TRBJ2-5
CASSLPGGQETQYF
>TRBV18|TRBJ2-7
CASSPKQGGSDEQYF
>TRBV12-3/TRBV12-4|TRBJ1-2
CASRDRGIYTF
>TRBV27|TRBJ2-6
CASSLLGSSGANVLTF
>TRBV5-1|TRBJ1-6
CASSLGEIITYNSPLHF
>TRBV19|TRBJ2-1
CASSRGGTGDNEQFF
>TRBV12-5|TRBJ2-2
CASGLGGTGDGGELFF
>TRBV12-3/TRBV12-4|TRBJ1-1
CASSLSWNTEAFF
>TRBV9|TRBJ2-2
CASSVGPGVTGELFF
>TRBV6-5|TRBJ2-6
CASSYKETGANVLTF
>TRBV6-4|TRBJ2-7
CASSDSFGQGYSEQYF
>TRBV12-3/TRBV12-4|TRBJ2-1
CASRTGGDNEQFF
>TRBV24-1|TRBJ2-2
CATSDSRSLTGELFF
>TRBV6-5|TRBJ2-7
CASSPGTATYEQYF